There are many counts of the clone carrying this T cell receptor (beta chain). The antigen is unknown. Preparation of the TCRbeta library was carried out with unique molecular identifiers. TCRdb processed the PCR reads anew with MiXCR; each CDR3 protein has one entry. The repertoire holds around 300,000 distinct CDR3 sequences, with 11% as singletons. V shed 3 bases, J shed 4 bases, and the junction held 3 bases outside the gene matches. This CDR3 contains 14 residues. From germline, CDR1 is DFQATT and CDR2 SNEGSKA (reference sequence). The data derive from a study of T-cell reconstitution after alpha-beta-depleted transplantation in children. Study-level findings and limits: It was reported that alpha-beta T cells came from several hundred expanded graft clones (about two months after transplant). There were some patients whose high TCRbeta diversity at day 60 came from surviving recipient T cells and thymic progenitors. Once a year had passed after transplant, T-cell counts and diversity came mostly from newly produced T cells.

This rearrangement joins TRBV20-1 to TRBJ2-1; 10 bases fit TRBD2. The TCR sequence derives from a male patient aged 2 to 10 who had a stem cell transplant for chronic granulomatous disease, so the T cells may come from the graft donor. Material: peripheral blood, obtained 180 days after TCRalphabeta/CD19-depleted stem cell transplant. The chain's CDR3 is CSASRLAGYNEQFF. The CDR3 DNA follows: TGCAGTGCTAGTAGACTAGCGGGTTACAATGAGCAGTTCTTC.